This T cell receptor beta chain came from a study of early T cells in non-severe SARS-CoV-2 infection. Study in general: Sequencing targeted bulk RNA from unsorted whole blood, leaving chains unpaired.

Individual cDNA molecules were tagged with unique molecular identifiers. One entry per CDR3 protein, called by TCRdb with MiXCR from the 5' RACE reads. The repertoire holds 60,000 to 70,000 distinct CDR3 sequences, with approximately 9.2% as singletons. There are many counts of this clonotype. Its matching antigen is unknown. Study conclusions and caveats: In VDJdb matching, anti-spike CD8 responses were favored while private and CD4 specificities went missing.

CDR1 and CDR2 from the germline V gene are SGHTA and FQGNSA. The V end lost 1 base, the J end lost 1 base, and 9 bases lay between the germline ends. This CDR3 region has 15 residues. This clonotype was obtained from an adult who was a healthcare worker with PCR-confirmed SARS-CoV-2 infection or an uninfected control (not recorded which). The sample was whole blood. The chain couples TRBV7-2 to TRBJ2-3; possibly TRBD1 for D (5 bases). The DNA of the CDR3 is TGTGCCAGCAGCTTAGACAGGAGTCGCACAGATACGCAGTATTTT. It specifies CASSLDRSRTDTQYF.